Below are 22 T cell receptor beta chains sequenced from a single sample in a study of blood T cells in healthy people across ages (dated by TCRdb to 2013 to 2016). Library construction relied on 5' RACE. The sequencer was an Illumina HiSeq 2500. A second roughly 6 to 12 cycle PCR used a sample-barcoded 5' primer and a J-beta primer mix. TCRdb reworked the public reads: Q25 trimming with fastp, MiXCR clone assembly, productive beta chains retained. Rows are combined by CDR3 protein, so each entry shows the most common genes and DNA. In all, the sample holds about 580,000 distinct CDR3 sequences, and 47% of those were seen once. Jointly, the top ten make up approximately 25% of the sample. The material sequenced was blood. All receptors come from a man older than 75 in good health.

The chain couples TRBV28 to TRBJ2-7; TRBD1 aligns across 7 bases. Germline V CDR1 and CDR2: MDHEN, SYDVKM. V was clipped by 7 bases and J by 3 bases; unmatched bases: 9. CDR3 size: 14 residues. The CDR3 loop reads CASKVQGDIYEQYF. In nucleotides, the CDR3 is TGTGCCAGCAAAGTTCAGGGGGATATCTACGAGCAGTACTTC. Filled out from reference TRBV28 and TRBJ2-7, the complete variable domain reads DVKVTQSSRYLVKRTGEKVFLECVQDMDHENMFWYRQDPGLGLRLIYFSYDVKMKEKGDIPEGYSVSREKKERFSLILESASTNQTSMYLCASKVQGDIYEQYFGPGTRLTVT.

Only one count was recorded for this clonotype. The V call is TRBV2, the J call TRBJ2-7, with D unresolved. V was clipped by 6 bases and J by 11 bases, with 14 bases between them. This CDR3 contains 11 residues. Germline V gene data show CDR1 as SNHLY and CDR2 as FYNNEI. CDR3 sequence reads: CASRPGSWEYF. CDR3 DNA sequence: TGTGCCAGCAGGCCCGGTTCGTGGGAGTACTTC.

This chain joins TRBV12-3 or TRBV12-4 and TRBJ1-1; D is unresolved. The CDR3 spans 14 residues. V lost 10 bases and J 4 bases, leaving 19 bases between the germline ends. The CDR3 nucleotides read TGTGCCACCCGATCAGGCTCAAGAGGCACTGAAGCTTTCTTT. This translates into CATRSGSRGTEAFF.

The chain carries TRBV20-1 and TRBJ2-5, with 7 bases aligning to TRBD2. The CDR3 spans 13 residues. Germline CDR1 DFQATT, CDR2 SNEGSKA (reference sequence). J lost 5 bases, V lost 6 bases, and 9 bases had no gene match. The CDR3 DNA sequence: TGCAGTGCGTGGGGGGGTGGGATGGAGACCCAGTACTTC. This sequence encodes CSAWGGGMETQYF.

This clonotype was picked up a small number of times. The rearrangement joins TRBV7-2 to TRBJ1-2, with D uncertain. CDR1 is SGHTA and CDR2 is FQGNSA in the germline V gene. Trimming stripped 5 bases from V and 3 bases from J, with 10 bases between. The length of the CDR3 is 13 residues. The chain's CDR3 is CASSPSVDYGYTF. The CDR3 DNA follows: TGTGCCAGCAGCCCCAGCGTGGACTATGGCTACACCTTC. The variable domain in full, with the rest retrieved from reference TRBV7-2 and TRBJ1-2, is GAGVSQSPSNKVTEKGKDVELRCDPISGHTALYWYRQSLGQGLEFLIYFQGNSAPDKSGLPSDRFSAERTGGSVSTLTIQRTQQEDSAVYLCASSPSVDYGYTFGSGTRLTVV.

The CDR3 DNA reads TGTGCCAGCAGTCAACAGGGGTTTGGCTACACCTTC. Its translation is CASSQQGFGYTF. The chain combines TRBV5-5 with TRBJ1-2; 7 bases fit TRBD1. Per the germline V gene, CDR1 is SGHKS and CDR2 is YYEKEE (reference sequence). The CDR3 is made up of 12 amino acids. The trim removed 5 bases at V and 7 bases at J, leaving 5 bases unmatched.

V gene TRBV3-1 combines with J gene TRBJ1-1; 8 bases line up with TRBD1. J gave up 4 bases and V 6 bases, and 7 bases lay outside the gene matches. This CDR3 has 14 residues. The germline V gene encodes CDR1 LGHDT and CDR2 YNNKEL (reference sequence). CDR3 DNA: TGTGCCAGCAGTCGTAAAGACAGGGGCACTGAAGCTTTCTTT. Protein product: CASSRKDRGTEAFF.

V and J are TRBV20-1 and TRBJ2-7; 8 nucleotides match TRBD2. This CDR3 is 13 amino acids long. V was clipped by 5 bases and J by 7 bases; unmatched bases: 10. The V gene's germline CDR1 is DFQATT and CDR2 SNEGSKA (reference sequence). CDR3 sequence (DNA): TGCAGTGCTGCGGGACTAGAAGTCGGGGAGCAGTACTTC. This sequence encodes CSAAGLEVGEQYF.

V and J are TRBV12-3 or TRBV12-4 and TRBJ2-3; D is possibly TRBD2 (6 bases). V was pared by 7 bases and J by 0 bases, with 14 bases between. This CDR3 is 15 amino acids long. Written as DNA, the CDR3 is TGTGCCAGCAAAGGGTCCCGGGGGAGCACAGATACGCAGTATTTT. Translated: CASKGSRGSTDTQYF.

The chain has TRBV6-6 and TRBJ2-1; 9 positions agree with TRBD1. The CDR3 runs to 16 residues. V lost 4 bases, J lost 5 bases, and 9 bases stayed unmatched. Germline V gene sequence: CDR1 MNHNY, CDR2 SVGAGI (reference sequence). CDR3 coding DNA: TGTGCCAGCAGTTCCCGGACAGGGGTTGGTAACAATGAGCAGTTCTTC. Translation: CASSSRTGVGNNEQFF.

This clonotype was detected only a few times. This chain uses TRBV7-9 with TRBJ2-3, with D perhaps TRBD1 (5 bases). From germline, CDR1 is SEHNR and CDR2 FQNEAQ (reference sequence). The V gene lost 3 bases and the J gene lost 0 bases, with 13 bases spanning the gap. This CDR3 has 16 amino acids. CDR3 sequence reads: CASSLGRTSSTDTQYF. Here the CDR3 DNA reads TGTGCCAGCAGCTTGGGGCGTACTTCTAGCACAGATACGCAGTATTTT.

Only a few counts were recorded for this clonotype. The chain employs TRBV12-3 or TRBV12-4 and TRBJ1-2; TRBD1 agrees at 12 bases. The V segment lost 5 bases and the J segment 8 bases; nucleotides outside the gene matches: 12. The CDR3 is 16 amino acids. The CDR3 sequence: CASSRDRGQFPSGYTF. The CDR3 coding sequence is TGTGCCAGCAGTCGGGACAGGGGGCAGTTCCCGTCGGGCTACACCTTC.

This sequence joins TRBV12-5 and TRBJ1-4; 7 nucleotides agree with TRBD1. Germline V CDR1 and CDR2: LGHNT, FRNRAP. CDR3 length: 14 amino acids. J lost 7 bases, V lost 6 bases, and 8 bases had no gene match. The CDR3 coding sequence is TGTGCTAGTGGCCAAGGGGGCACGGGTGAAAAACTGTTTTTT. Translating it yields CASGQGGTGEKLFF. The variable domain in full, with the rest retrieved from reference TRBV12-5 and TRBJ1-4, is DARVTQTPRHKVTEMGQEVTMRCQPILGHNTVFWYRQTMMQGLELLAYFRNRAPLDDSGMPKDRFSAEMPDATLATLKIQPSEPRDSAVYFCASGQGGTGEKLFFGSGTQLSVL.

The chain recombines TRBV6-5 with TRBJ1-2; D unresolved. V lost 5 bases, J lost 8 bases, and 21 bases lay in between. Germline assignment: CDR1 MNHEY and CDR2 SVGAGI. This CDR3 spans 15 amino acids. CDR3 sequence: CASSGDALLPYGYTF. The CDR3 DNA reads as TGTGCCAGCAGTGGAGACGCGCTCCTACCCTACGGCTACACCTTC.

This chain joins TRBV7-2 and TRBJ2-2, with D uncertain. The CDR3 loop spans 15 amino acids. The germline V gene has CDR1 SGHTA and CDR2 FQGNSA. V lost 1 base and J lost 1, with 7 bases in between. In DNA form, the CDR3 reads TGTGCCAGCAGCTTAGGAGGAAAGAACACCGGGGAGCTGTTTTTT. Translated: CASSLGGKNTGELFF.

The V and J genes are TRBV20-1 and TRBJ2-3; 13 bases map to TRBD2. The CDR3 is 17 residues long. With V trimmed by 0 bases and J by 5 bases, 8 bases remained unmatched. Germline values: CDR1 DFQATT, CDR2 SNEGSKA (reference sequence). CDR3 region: CSARDHGLAGVGDTQYF. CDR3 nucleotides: TGCAGTGCTAGAGATCACGGACTAGCGGGAGTGGGAGATACGCAGTATTTT.

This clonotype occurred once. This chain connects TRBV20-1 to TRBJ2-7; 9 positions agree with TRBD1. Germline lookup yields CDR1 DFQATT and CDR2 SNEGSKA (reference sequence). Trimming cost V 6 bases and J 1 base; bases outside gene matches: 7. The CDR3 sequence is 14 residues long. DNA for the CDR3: TGCAGTGCCCCACGGACAGGGGCGTCCTACGAGCAGTACTTC. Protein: CSAPRTGASYEQYF.

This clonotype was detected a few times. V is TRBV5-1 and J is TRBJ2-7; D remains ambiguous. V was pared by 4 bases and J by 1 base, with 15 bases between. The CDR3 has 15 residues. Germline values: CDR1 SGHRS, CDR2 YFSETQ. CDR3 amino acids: CASSPPGAGSYEQYF. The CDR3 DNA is TGCGCCAGCAGCCCTCCGGGTGCTGGTTCCTACGAGCAGTACTTC.

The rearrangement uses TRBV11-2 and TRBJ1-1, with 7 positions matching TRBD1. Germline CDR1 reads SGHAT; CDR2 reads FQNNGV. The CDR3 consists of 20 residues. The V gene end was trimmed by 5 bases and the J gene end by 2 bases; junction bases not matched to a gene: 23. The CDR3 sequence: CASSMRDSRLGEWNNTEAFF. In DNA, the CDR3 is TGTGCCAGCAGCATGAGGGACAGCCGGTTAGGTGAGTGGAACAACACTGAAGCTTTCTTT.

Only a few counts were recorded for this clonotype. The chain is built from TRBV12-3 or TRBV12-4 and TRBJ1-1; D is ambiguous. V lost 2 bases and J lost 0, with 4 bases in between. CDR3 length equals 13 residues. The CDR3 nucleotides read TGTGCCAGCAGTTTATTGATGAACACTGAAGCTTTCTTT. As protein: CASSLLMNTEAFF.

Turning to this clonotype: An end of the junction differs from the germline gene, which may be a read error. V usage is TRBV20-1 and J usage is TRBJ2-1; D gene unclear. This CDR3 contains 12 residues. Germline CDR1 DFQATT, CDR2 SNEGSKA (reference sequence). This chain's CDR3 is CSASLLRDERFF. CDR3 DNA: TGCAGTGCTTCCCTGCTGAGAGATGAGCGGTTCTTC.

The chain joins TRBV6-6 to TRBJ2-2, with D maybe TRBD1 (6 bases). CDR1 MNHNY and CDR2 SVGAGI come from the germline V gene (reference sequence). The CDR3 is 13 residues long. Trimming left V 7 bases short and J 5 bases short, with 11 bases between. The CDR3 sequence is CASTARGTGELFF. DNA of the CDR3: TGTGCCAGCACCGCAAGGGGGACCGGGGAGCTGTTTTTT.